Each of the 14 T cell receptor beta chains below was sequenced from the same sample in a study of CD8+ T cells in alopecia areata. RNA was extracted and reverse transcribed into cDNA as the sequencing template. The assay was immunoSEQ multiplex PCR, and TCRdb's table has in-frame clones only and misses some. The data contain about 130,000 clones, roughly 50% of them singletons. Here the sequenced sample was CD4+ T cells sorted from blood, taken at week 0. These receptors all come from a human donor with alopecia areata.

CDR3 protein: CASSYTYRGGYGYTF. The CDR3 DNA follows: TGTGCCAGCAGTTACACCTACAGGGGCGGCTATGGCTACACCTTC. The V gene is TRBV6-5, the J gene TRBJ1-2; 7 nucleotides match TRBD1. Germline V lookup: CDR1 MNHEY, CDR2 SVGAGI. J was trimmed by 4 bases and V by 2 bases; bases with no gene match: 7. The CDR3 is made up of 15 amino acids.

This clone was detected once. This chain uses TRBV27 with TRBJ1-1, with 9 bases that match TRBD1. The CDR3 covers 16 residues. Germline V lookup: CDR1 MNHEY, CDR2 SMNVEV (reference sequence). Trimming at V came to 8 bases and at J to 3 bases, leaving 13 bases not matched to a gene. The CDR3: CASARGTGIGDTEAFF. The CDR3 region has the DNA TGTGCCAGCGCCCGGGGGACAGGGATTGGGGACACTGAAGCTTTCTTT.

This sequence joins TRBV29-1 and TRBJ1-2, with 7 bases that match TRBD1. The V gene end was trimmed by 7 bases and the J gene end by 6 bases; junction bases not matched to a gene: 8. Germline CDR1 and CDR2: SQVTM and ANQGSEA. This CDR3 contains 12 residues. CDR3 DNA: TGCAGCGCCCTATTACAGGGGAATGGCTACACCTTC. It yields the protein CSALLQGNGYTF.

This clone turned up a few times. The genes are TRBV7-9 and TRBJ1-5, with 9 bases that match TRBD1. The V segment lost 4 bases and the J segment 9 bases; nucleotides outside the gene matches: 4. The CDR3 spans 13 residues. Looked up from germline, CDR1 is SEHNR and CDR2 is FQNEAQ (reference sequence). In nucleotides, the CDR3 is TGTGCCAGCAGCTGGGGACAGGGAAGGCCCCAGCATTTT. Translated: CASSWGQGRPQHF.

The chain is built from TRBV6-6 and TRBJ1-6; D is perhaps TRBD1 (5 bases). Trimming stripped 5 bases from V and 7 bases from J, with 18 bases between. Germline CDR1 and CDR2: MNHNY and SVGAGI (reference sequence). CDR3 length: 16 residues. CDR3 bases: TGTGCCAGCAGTACCACCCAGGGCCCCACCAATTCACCCCTCCACTTT. Amino acids: CASSTTQGPTNSPLHF.

V gene TRBV5-4 combines with J gene TRBJ1-2, with TRBD1 matching 7 bases. The CDR3 is made up of 15 amino acids. The germline gives CDR1 SGHNT, CDR2 YYREEE (reference sequence). J gave up 0 bases and V 3 bases, and 5 bases lay outside the gene matches. The CDR3 sequence is CASSWRQGANYGYTF. CDR3 coding DNA: TGTGCCAGCAGCTGGAGACAGGGCGCTAACTATGGCTACACCTTC.

This sequence joins TRBV5-1 and TRBJ2-3; D remains ambiguous. Trimming shortened V by 0 bases and J by 4 bases, and 9 bases separated the two germline ends. The CDR3 is 14 residues long. Germline V gene sequence: CDR1 SGHRS, CDR2 YFSETQ. The CDR3 sequence is CASSLAGSADTQYF. The CDR3 DNA sequence: TGCGCCAGCAGCTTGGCCGGGTCGGCAGATACGCAGTATTTT.

The rearrangement uses TRBV29-1 and TRBJ2-2; D not certain. V shed 7 bases and J shed 1 base, with 10 bases lying between them. This CDR3 has 13 amino acids. Looked up from germline, CDR1 is SQVTM and CDR2 is ANQGSEA. CDR3 sequence: CSGAYLNTGELFF. The CDR3 DNA reads TGCAGCGGCGCGTATCTGAACACCGGGGAGCTGTTTTTT.

CDR3 residues: CAISVGGETQYF. In DNA form, the CDR3 reads TGTGCCATCAGTGTGGGGGGAGAGACCCAGTACTTC. The chain couples TRBV10-3 to TRBJ2-5; D might be TRBD2 (6 bases). The CDR3 is made up of 12 amino acids. V was shortened by 4 bases and J by 4 bases, with 7 bases between the two germline ends. Germline V CDR1 and CDR2: ENHRY, SYGVKD.

This chain uses TRBV7-8 with TRBJ1-1; D perhaps matches TRBD1 (5 bases). Germline CDR1 reads SGHVS; CDR2 reads FQNEAQ. V lost 0 bases and J lost 4, with 9 bases in between. The CDR3 is made up of 14 amino acids. DNA of the CDR3: TGTGCCAGCAGCTTAGCCCAGGGAAGCACTGAAGCTTTCTTT. Translating it yields CASSLAQGSTEAFF. Looking up the rest from reference TRBV7-8 and TRBJ1-1 gives the full variable domain: GAGVSQSPRYKVAKRGQDVALRCDPISGHVSLFWYQQALGQGPEFLTYFQNEAQLDKSGLPSDRFFAERPEGSVSTLKIQRTQQEDSAVYLCASSLAQGSTEAFFGQGTRLTVV.

The V call is TRBV4-1, the J call TRBJ2-1; 8 positions agree with TRBD2. There are 18 residues in the CDR3. The junction had 12 bases not matched to a gene; V was cut back by 4 bases and J by 1 base. CDR1 is MGHRA, CDR2 YSYEKL, per germline. In DNA, the CDR3 is TGCGCCAGCAGCCCCAGGGCGGGGGGCCTTCTATCCTACAATGAGCAGTTCTTC. It translates to CASSPRAGGLLSYNEQFF.

The chain is built from TRBV4-3 and TRBJ2-4; TRBD1 agrees at 9 bases. This CDR3 comprises 16 residues. V shed 0 bases, J shed 4 bases, and the junction held 4 bases outside the gene matches. Germline values: CDR1 LGHNA, CDR2 YSLEER. CDR3 DNA sequence: TGCGCCAGCAGCCAAGATATAGGGACAGGGAAAAACATTCAGTACTTC. As protein: CASSQDIGTGKNIQYF.

The rearrangement joins TRBV29-1 to TRBJ2-5; 8 nucleotides agree with TRBD1. The CDR3 is 13 amino acids. CDR1 and CDR2 from the germline V gene are SQVTM and ANQGSEA. V dropped 6 bases and J dropped 5; count of bases not matched to a gene: 8. This chain's CDR3 is CSVFQGARETQYF. Written as DNA, the CDR3 is TGCAGCGTCTTCCAGGGGGCTAGGGAGACCCAGTACTTC. The entire variable domain, with the rest obtained from reference TRBV29-1 and TRBJ2-5, is as follows: SAVISQKPSRDICQRGTSLTIQCQVDSQVTMMFWYRQQPGQSLTLIATANQGSEATYESGFVIDKFPISRPNLTFSTLTVSNMSPEDSSIYLCSVFQGARETQYFGPGTRLLVL.

The chain uses TRBV6-6 and TRBJ2-3, with D possibly matching TRBD2 (6 bases). The V gene lost 4 bases and the J gene lost 0 bases, with 11 bases spanning the gap. Germline CDR1 and CDR2: MNHNY and SVGAGI (reference sequence). The CDR3 has 15 residues. This CDR3 reads CASSSTGTSTDTQYF. Here the CDR3 DNA reads TGTGCCAGCAGTTCGACTGGGACTAGCACAGATACGCAGTATTTT.